The clone carrying this T cell receptor (beta chain) appeared once. Its matching antigen is unknown. The PCR ran on 60 Vbeta and 13 Jbeta primers. Here immunoSEQ multiplex PCR was the method, and the copy in TCRdb shows in-frame clones only, minus some. The data contain 95,000 to 100,000 clones, 76% of them singletons. The data belong to a study of cytomegalovirus exposure and HLA in healthy donors. Overall study: As released early, the data held roughly 85 million unique TCRs from HLA-typed donors. Study conclusions and caveats: The majority of TCR sequences were rare, yet some public TCRs appeared in many donors. TCR beta chains associated with HLA were, in a later analysis, more clonally expanded than equally common others.

The CDR3 length is 16 residues. From germline, CDR1 is SGHAT and CDR2 FQNNGV. Trimming took off 2 bases at V and 4 bases at J, with 15 bases between the two ends. The chain combines TRBV11-2 with TRBJ2-1, with D perhaps matching TRBD2 (6 bases). The sequenced sample consisted of PBMCs. This receptor was identified in a man in his forties in good health and CMV-seronegative. CDR3 amino acids: CASSLKVGLLYNEQFF. In DNA, the CDR3 is TGTGCCAGCAGCTTAAAGGTTGGACTACTTTACAATGAGCAGTTCTTC.